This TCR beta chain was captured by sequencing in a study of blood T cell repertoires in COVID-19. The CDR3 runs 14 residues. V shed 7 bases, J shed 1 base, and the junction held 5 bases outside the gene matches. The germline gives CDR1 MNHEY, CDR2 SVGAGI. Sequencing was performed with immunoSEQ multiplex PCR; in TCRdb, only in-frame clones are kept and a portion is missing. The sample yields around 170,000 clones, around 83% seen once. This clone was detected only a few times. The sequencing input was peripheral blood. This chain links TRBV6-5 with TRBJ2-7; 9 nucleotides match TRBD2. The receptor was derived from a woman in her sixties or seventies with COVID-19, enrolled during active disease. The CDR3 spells CASTTGLASYEQYF. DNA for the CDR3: TGTGCCAGCACTACAGGACTAGCGTCCTACGAGCAGTACTTC.